This T cell receptor (beta chain) was sequenced in a study of Ad26.COV2.S vaccination and SARS-CoV-2 variants. Study overall: A COV1001 Ad26.COV2.S trial-arm participant provided the sample.

Treatment reported: about 20 received Ad26.COV2.S at low or high dose, single or two shots; 5 received placebo; per-sample allocation not given. Day 63 following the first vaccine or placebo injection was when the samples were taken. Donation was by an adult aged 18-55 years who was in Boston. This table comes from immunoSEQ multiplex PCR, and its TCRdb copy is limited to in-frame clones, with some not included. The sample has about 350,000 clones, about 88% seen once. General study points: The breadth of spike-specific CD8+ and CD4+ T cell responses after vaccination was reportedly substantial. The analyses of TCR breadth and depth may have understated the size of total T cell responses.

To note about this clone: Its antigen remains unknown.

Sequencing was performed on peripheral blood, taken in a trial of Ad26.COV2.S vaccine versus placebo. The TCR originated in a person aged 18-65 years who received the Ad26.COV2.S COVID-19 vaccine or a placebo.

The CDR3 region is CASSPNQETQYF. CDR3 sequence (DNA): TGTGCCAGCAGCCCAAACCAAGAGACCCAGTACTTC. The chain has TRBV14 and TRBJ2-5; D gene ambiguous. Per the germline V gene, CDR1 is SGHDN and CDR2 is FVKESK. The CDR3 has 12 amino acids. V shed 4 bases and J shed 0 bases, with 3 bases lying between them.